This T cell receptor (beta chain) was recovered during a study of breast tumors, draining lymph nodes, adjacent tissues. The lymph nodes were axillary draining lymph nodes from breast cancer patients. TCRdb reprocessed the multiplex PCR reads via MiXCR and lists one record per CDR3 protein. The sample has over 250,000 distinct CDR3 sequences, 30% seen once. The source of this sequence is a female donor with breast cancer. Some clones in this sample may be carry-over from other donors' samples. What was sequenced was axillary lymph node tissue.

CDR3 residues: CASSLVKGRAEAFF. The CDR3 nucleotides read TGTGCCAGCAGCTTAGTGAAGGGGCGCGCTGAAGCTTTCTTT. The chain links TRBV7-9 to TRBJ1-1; weak D call: TRBD1 (5 bases). Germline CDR1 SEHNR, CDR2 FQNEAQ (reference sequence). V lost 1 base to trimming and J lost 6 bases, with 12 bases between them. The CDR3 extends over 14 amino acids.